This entry concerns a single T cell receptor beta chain. The table came from immunoSEQ multiplex PCR; TCRdb's copy has only in-frame clones and leaves some out. The repertoire holds hundreds of thousands of clones, with roughly 90% as singletons. This entry is derived from a study of blood T cell repertoires in COVID-19. Study overall: Material from acute and convalescent COVID-19 was sourced from the United States, Italy and Spain. The cDNA or gDNA used as material had been derived from T cells, B-cell-depleted T cells, or PBMCs.

The sequence was obtained from a man aged 35 to 55 with acute or convalescent COVID-19. The specimen sequenced was peripheral blood.

The CDR3, as DNA: TGTGCCAGCAGCCTGAGGACAGGGGGGTTATCCCGCACAGATACGCAGTATTTT. This translates into CASSLRTGGLSRTDTQYF. This sequence joins TRBV7-9 and TRBJ2-3; 10 bases are shared with TRBD1. With 5 bases clipped from V and 1 base from J, the junction kept 12 bases outside the gene matches. The CDR3 runs 18 residues. Germline values: CDR1 SEHNR, CDR2 FQNEAQ (reference sequence). The full variable domain, completed using reference TRBV7-9 and TRBJ2-3, is DTGVSQNPRHKITKRGQNVTFRCDPISEHNRLYWYRQTLGQGPEFLTYFQNEAQLEKSRLLSDRFSAERPKGSFSTLEIQRTEQGDSAMYLCASSLRTGGLSRTDTQYFGPGTRLTVL.